The rows below give T cell receptor beta chains drawn from one sample of a study of read filtering for tumor transcriptome and immune sequencing. MiXCR, applied by TCRdb to the reads, yields one record per CDR3 protein. The sample consists of 15,000 to 20,000 distinct CDR3 sequences, around 21% of them appearing once. The specimen was a population of CD138-negative cells sorted from bone marrow. The receptors derive from a donor older than 35 with multiple myeloma. Each CDR3 is given with its conserved first and last residue. D genes are given only for firm matches. Expanded clones are given a class, and other clones once, few, many or no size at all.

D	length	V	J	size	DNA	CDR3
-	14	TRBV4-3	TRBJ2-1	many	TGCGCCAGCAGCCAAGTGGCATCCGGGAATGAGCAGTTCTTC	CASSQVASGNEQFF
-	15	TRBV19	TRBJ2-6	-	TGTGCCAGTACCGAACCCATGGAGGGGGCCAACGTCCTGACTTTC	CASTEPMEGANVLTF
-	16	TRBV24-1	TRBJ2-6	-	TGTGCCACCAGTGATCGACGAAGCTCTGGGGCCAACGTCCTGACTTTC	CATSDRRSSGANVLTF
-	14	TRBV11-2	TRBJ1-4	many	TGTGCCAGCAGGAGGACCGAAACTAATGAAAAACTGTTTTTT	CASRRTETNEKLFF
-	12	TRBV29-1	TRBJ1-1	-	TGCAGCGGGGAGGCAGGGGTCTCTGAAGCTTTCTTT	CSGEAGVSEAFF
TRBD2	15	TRBV6-2/TRBV6-3	TRBJ2-1	many	TGTGCCAGCAGTAAACCGGGACTAGCTGTGAATGAGCAGTTCTTC	CASSKPGLAVNEQFF
-	15	TRBV11-2	TRBJ1-1	many	TGTGCCAGCAGCTTGCGGCGCTATGGGGACACTGAAGCTTTCTTT	CASSLRRYGDTEAFF
-	15	TRBV9	TRBJ2-2	medium-sized	TGTGCCAGCAGCGTAGAAGTAGCGATCACCGGGGAGCTGTTTTTT	CASSVEVAITGELFF
-	14	TRBV18	TRBJ1-1	many	TGTGCCAGCTCCCTAACGGGACAGAACACTGAAGCTTTCTTT	CASSLTGQNTEAFF
TRBD2	16	TRBV28	TRBJ2-3	medium-sized	TGTGCCAGCAGTTTACGGGACGGGGGGTTTGTAGATACGCAGTATTTT	CASSLRDGGFVDTQYF
-	14	TRBV28	TRBJ1-1	few	TGTGCCAGCAGTCCTCAAACAGGGTCCACTGAAGCTTTCTTT	CASSPQTGSTEAFF
TRBD1	16	TRBV28	TRBJ2-5	medium-sized	TGTGCCAGCAGTAAATTGGAAACAGGGGGCGGTCAGACCCAGTACTTC	CASSKLETGGGQTQYF
TRBD1	12	TRBV7-2	TRBJ2-1	many	TGTGCCAGCAGCATCGGACAGGTTCGGCAGTTCTTC	CASSIGQVRQFF
TRBD2	15	TRBV5-1	TRBJ2-7	medium-sized	TGCGCCAGCAGCTTGCAACAAGCGGGAGGCTACGAGCAGTACTTC	CASSLQQAGGYEQYF
-	13	TRBV18	TRBJ2-4	many	TGTGCCAGCTCACAGCAGGGTGTAAACATTCAGTACTTC	CASSQQGVNIQYF
TRBD1	14	TRBV6-5	TRBJ1-5	many	TGTGCCAGCACTCCGGGACAGGGTGGCCAGCCCCAGCATTTT	CASTPGQGGQPQHF
-	11	TRBV28	TRBJ2-7	-	TGTGCCAGCAGTTCCGGGACAGAGCAGTACTTC	CASSSGTEQYF
-	15	TRBV28	TRBJ2-1	many	TGTGCCAGCAGTTTCACAGGGAGAGGGTACAATGAGCAGTTCTTC	CASSFTGRGYNEQFF
TRBD2	16	TRBV6-2/TRBV6-3	TRBJ2-3	many	TGTGCCAGCAGTTACCGCCTAGCGGGAGATACAGATACGCAGTATTTT	CASSYRLAGDTDTQYF
-	12	TRBV5-1	TRBJ2-1	few	TGCGCCAGCAGCTGGACGGGAGACGAGCAGTTCTTC	CASSWTGDEQFF
-	13	TRBV24-1	TRBJ2-1	medium-sized	TGTGCCACCAGTTCTCTCTCCTACAATGAGCAGTTCTTC	CATSSLSYNEQFF
TRBD1	13	TRBV11-2	TRBJ1-1	many	TGTGCCAGCAGCTTTTCAGGGGGAACTGAAGCTTTCTTT	CASSFSGGTEAFF
-	12	TRBV19	TRBJ2-2	many	TGTGCCAGTAGTTTGCTTACCGGGGAGCTGTTTTTT	CASSLLTGELFF
-	16	TRBV20-1	TRBJ2-1	many	TGCAGTGCTAGTAGGGCGCCCGACAGGTCCCAAAATGAGCAGTTCTTC	CSASRAPDRSQNEQFF
TRBD2	16	TRBV4-3	TRBJ2-3	few	TGCGCCAGCAGCCAGGGGCCTAGCGGGAGCCTAGATACGCAGTATTTT	CASSQGPSGSLDTQYF
TRBD1	14	TRBV28	TRBJ1-5	once	TGTGCCAGCAGGACCGACAGGGATAATCAGCCCCAGCATTTT	CASRTDRDNQPQHF
-	15	TRBV29-1	TRBJ2-7	many	TGCAGCGTTGACCCCGCCGGACGGCGCTCCTACGAGCAGTACTTC	CSVDPAGRRSYEQYF
-	12	TRBV19	TRBJ2-1	many	TGTGCCAGTAGTCCTGGGTTCAATGAGCAGTTCTTC	CASSPGFNEQFF
TRBD1	13	TRBV28	TRBJ2-7	medium-sized	TGTGCCAGCTTAGGACAGGGGGCTTACGAGCAGTACTTC	CASLGQGAYEQYF
TRBD1	12	TRBV2	TRBJ1-3	few	TGTGCCAGCGACAGGGCTGGAAACACCATATATTTT	CASDRAGNTIYF
TRBD2	11	TRBV27	TRBJ2-1	many	TGTGCCAGCTCTAGCGGCAATGAGCAGTTCTTC	CASSSGNEQFF
-	12	TRBV29-1	TRBJ2-1	many	TGCAGCGTGGGACCCAATCGGGGTGAGCAGTTCTTC	CSVGPNRGEQFF